The table lists the clone carrying this T cell receptor beta chain with a few counts. The V gene end was trimmed by 5 bases and the J gene end by 2 bases; junction bases not matched to a gene: 8. The germline CDR1 and CDR2 sequences are SGHTA and FQGNSA. The CDR3 is made up of 17 amino acids. TCRdb re-analysed the 5' RACE reads in MiXCR, keeping a single row per CDR3 protein. Of about 150,000 distinct CDR3 sequences detected, less than 8.5% appear once; the ten largest clones hold approximately 0.61%. The record originates from a study of T cells after yellow fever vaccination. The sequence came from a man aged 30 to 39 who received the YFV17D yellow fever vaccine. The input for sequencing was CD4+ T cells sorted from PBMCs, taken 10 days after the yellow fever booster vaccination. The chain uses TRBV7-2 and TRBJ2-6; 8 positions match TRBD1. The CDR3 coding sequence is TGTGCCAGCAGCCGACAGGACAGGGTGGCTGGGGCCAACGTCCTGACTTTC. Amino acids: CASSRQDRVAGANVLTF. Variable domain in full (rest from reference TRBV7-2 and TRBJ2-6): GAGVSQSPSNKVTEKGKDVELRCDPISGHTALYWYRQSLGQGLEFLIYFQGNSAPDKSGLPSDRFSAERTGGSVSTLTIQRTQQEDSAVYLCASSRQDRVAGANVLTFGAGSRLTVL.